One sample yielded the 29 T cell receptor beta chains listed below, sequenced in a study of blood T cell repertoires in COVID-19. Produced via immunoSEQ multiplex PCR; TCRdb's table is partial and in-frame only. The sample shows 200,000 to 300,000 clones, approximately 80% of them seen only once. Sequenced: peripheral blood. The origin of the receptors is a man between 60 and 75 years old with acute or convalescent COVID-19.

The chain has TRBV5-6 and TRBJ2-2; 10 nucleotides line up with TRBD2. The CDR3 consists of 16 residues. Trimming removed 2 bases from V and 3 bases from J; junction bases left unmatched: 4. The germline V gene encodes CDR1 SGHDT and CDR2 YYEEEE. The CDR3: CASSFSGRRDTGELFF. The CDR3 DNA follows: TGTGCCAGCAGCTTTAGCGGGAGGAGGGACACCGGGGAGCTGTTTTTT.

The chain uses TRBV30 and TRBJ2-7; D gene ambiguous. Germline-derived CDR1 and CDR2 are GTSNPN and SVGIG (reference sequence). This CDR3 has 11 residues. Trimming shortened V by 1 base and J by 3 bases, and 4 bases separated the two germline ends. DNA for the CDR3: TGTGCCTGGAGTGCTAACTACGAGCAGTACTTC. Its protein product is CAWSANYEQYF. The full variable domain, its missing parts supplied by reference TRBV30 and TRBJ2-7, is SQTIHQWPATLVQPVGSPLSLECTVEGTSNPNLYWYRQAAGRGLQLLFYSVGIGQISSEVPQNLSASRPQDRQFILSSKKLLLSDSGFYLCAWSANYEQYFGPGTRLTVT.

The J gene is TRBJ1-1, the V gene TRBV14; D possibly corresponds to TRBD1 (6 bases). The ends were cut back, 2 bases at V and 0 bases at J, with 13 bases in the middle. The CDR3 extends over 16 amino acids. Germline V gene lookup returns CDR1 SGHDN and CDR2 FVKESK. CDR3 nucleotides: TGTGCCAGCAGCCAAATCGGACAGCCGGTGAACACTGAAGCTTTCTTT. This translates into CASSQIGQPVNTEAFF.

The V and J genes are TRBV11-2 and TRBJ2-4; 7 bases are a match to TRBD1. Per the germline V gene, CDR1 is SGHAT and CDR2 is FQNNGV. The V segment lost 1 base and the J segment 12 bases; nucleotides outside the gene matches: 6. CDR3 length equals 13 residues. The CDR3 spells CASSLGQGMPQYF. CDR3 sequence (DNA): TGTGCCAGCAGCTTAGGACAGGGTATGCCTCAGTACTTC.

The chain couples TRBV7-3 to TRBJ2-1, with 8 bases lining up with TRBD1. V was pared by 1 base and J by 6 bases, with 8 bases of the junction left unmatched. The CDR3 covers 16 residues. The germline V gene has CDR1 SGHTA and CDR2 FQGTGA. The CDR3: CASSLMGQGAGNEQFF. CDR3 DNA: TGTGCCAGCAGCTTAATGGGGCAGGGGGCAGGCAATGAGCAGTTCTTC.

The chain has TRBV2 and TRBJ1-2, with 9 bases that match TRBD1. With 8 bases clipped from V and 2 bases from J, the junction kept 6 bases outside the gene matches. Germline CDR1 SNHLY, CDR2 FYNNEI. The CDR3 has 14 residues. The CDR3 reads CASASGQGNYGYTF. The CDR3, as DNA: TGTGCCAGCGCCTCGGGACAGGGAAACTATGGCTACACCTTC.

The gene calls are TRBV6-5 and TRBJ2-7; no clear D gene. Germline V lookup: CDR1 MNHEY, CDR2 SVGAGI. V shed 0 bases and J shed 3 bases, with 6 bases lying between them. The CDR3 has 13 amino acids. The CDR3 bases are TGTGCCAGCAGTTACTCGAACAGCTACGAGCAGTACTTC. This codes for CASSYSNSYEQYF.

The V and J genes are TRBV10-2 and TRBJ2-3; 8 bases agree with TRBD2. Germline lookup yields CDR1 WSHSY and CDR2 SAAADI. The CDR3 runs to 18 residues. The V and J ends lost 6 bases and 4 bases, in that order; junction bases with no gene match: 18. The CDR3 region has the DNA TGCGCCAGCAGAGAGCGGCCGGGACTAGGTCAAGGCGCAGATACGCAGTATTTT. Translation gives CASRERPGLGQGADTQYF.

This clone was seen just once. The rearrangement uses TRBV11-2 and TRBJ2-5; D is undetermined. The CDR3 runs 14 residues. Trimming removed 5 bases at V and 5 bases at J, with 15 bases between. CDR1 and CDR2 (germline): SGHAT, FQNNGV. The CDR3 DNA reads TGTGCCAGCAGCCCGGAGCGTGGAGTGGAGACCCAGTACTTC. It encodes CASSPERGVETQYF.

This rearrangement joins TRBV5-8 to TRBJ2-7, with TRBD2 matching 7 bases. Trimming cost V 0 bases and J 2 bases; bases outside gene matches: 5. CDR3 length equals 15 residues. Per the germline V gene, CDR1 is SGHTS and CDR2 is YDEGEE. The DNA of the CDR3 is TGTGCCAGCAGCTTGGAACTAGCGCAAACCTACGAGCAGTACTTC. Translated, it gives CASSLELAQTYEQYF.

Only a few counts were recorded for this clone. The V and J genes are TRBV7-9 and TRBJ2-3, with 14 bases aligning to TRBD2. Germline V gene data show CDR1 as SEHNR and CDR2 as FQNEAQ (reference sequence). After removal of 5 bases from V and 3 bases from J, the junction contained 7 bases not matched to a gene. The CDR3 length is 17 residues. The CDR3 nucleotides read TGTGCCAGCAGCAAGGGACTAGCGGGAGTCCGTACAGATACGCAGTATTTT. It specifies CASSKGLAGVRTDTQYF. The entire variable domain, with the rest obtained from reference TRBV7-9 and TRBJ2-3, is as follows: DTGVSQNPRHKITKRGQNVTFRCDPISEHNRLYWYRQTLGQGPEFLTYFQNEAQLEKSRLLSDRFSAERPKGSFSTLEIQRTEQGDSAMYLCASSKGLAGVRTDTQYFGPGTRLTVL.

The chain joins TRBV7-2 to TRBJ2-7; D ambiguous. Germline CDR1 SGHTA, CDR2 FQGNSA. The CDR3 is 15 residues long. Between the trimmed V and J ends, which lost 3 bases and 2 bases, there was a span of 14 bases. In nucleotides, the CDR3 is TGTGCCAGCAGCTTGACAAGTACAGTCACCTACGAGCAGTACTTC. Translated: CASSLTSTVTYEQYF.

The chain uses TRBV15 and TRBJ2-3; 7 bases align to TRBD1. From germline, CDR1 is LNHNV and CDR2 YYDKDF (reference sequence). CDR3 length equals 17 residues. J lost 0 bases, V lost 4 bases, and 10 bases had no gene match. This CDR3 reads CATSTKYRGQSTDTQYF. CDR3 in DNA: TGTGCCACCAGCACCAAATACAGGGGACAAAGCACAGATACGCAGTATTTT.

V and J are TRBV6-2 or TRBV6-3 and TRBJ2-2; the match to TRBD1 covers 11 bases. CDR1 and CDR2 (germline): MNHEY, SVGEGT. This CDR3 region has 16 residues. The V and J ends lost 6 bases and 3 bases, in that order; junction bases with no gene match: 6. CDR3 sequence reads: CASSRTGGAHTGELFF. CDR3 sequence (DNA): TGTGCCAGCAGCAGGACAGGGGGCGCGCACACCGGGGAGCTGTTTTTT.

This chain uses TRBV28 with TRBJ2-2; a possible D gene is TRBD2 (6 bases). Trimming pared 7 bases from V and 1 base from J, leaving 13 bases between. Germline loops: CDR1 MDHEN, CDR2 SYDVKM. The CDR3 has 15 residues. This CDR3 reads CASTPAGLNTGELFF. CDR3 DNA: TGTGCCAGCACCCCCGCGGGGCTGAACACCGGGGAGCTGTTTTTT. Full variable domain (remainder filled in from reference TRBV28 and TRBJ2-2): DVKVTQSSRYLVKRTGEKVFLECVQDMDHENMFWYRQDPGLGLRLIYFSYDVKMKEKGDIPEGYSVSREKKERFSLILESASTNQTSMYLCASTPAGLNTGELFFGEGSRLTVL.

This clone was detected a few times. This sequence joins TRBV7-8 and TRBJ1-1, with 9 bases matching TRBD1. The CDR3 extends over 15 amino acids. Germline CDR1 is SGHVS and CDR2 is FQNEAQ. With V trimmed by 5 bases and J by 3 bases, 7 bases remained unmatched. DNA for the CDR3: TGTGCCAGCAGCCCCTTACAGGGGGCACACACTGAAGCTTTCTTT. Protein: CASSPLQGAHTEAFF.

V is TRBV21-1 and J is TRBJ2-6; the table assigns TRBD2, which was not confirmed against the DNA. TRBV21-1 is a pseudogene segment. The CDR3 has 20 residues. The chain's CDR3 is CASLRGRFGYLSSGANVLTF. DNA for the CDR3: TGTGCCAGTTTGCGAGGGCGGTTCGGGTACCTCTCCTCTGGGGCCAACGTCCTGACTTTC.

This chain connects TRBV7-2 to TRBJ2-5, with TRBD2 identical over 9 bases. The CDR3 has 17 amino acids. The V gene end was trimmed by 7 bases and the J gene end by 2 bases; junction bases not matched to a gene: 14. From germline, CDR1 is SGHTA and CDR2 FQGNSA. The CDR3: CASTSFLGLASQETQYF. Written as DNA, the CDR3 is TGTGCCAGCACCTCTTTCCTAGGACTAGCGTCTCAAGAGACCCAGTACTTC.

The chain links TRBV5-6 to TRBJ1-1; 9 nucleotides align to TRBD1. Germline values: CDR1 SGHDT, CDR2 YYEEEE. V shed 4 bases and J 2 bases; nucleotides not matched to a gene: 6. The CDR3 is 15 residues long. Here the CDR3 reads CASSLLTGGNTEAFF. The CDR3 nucleotides are TGTGCCAGCAGCCTCCTGACAGGGGGTAACACTGAAGCTTTCTTT.

The genes are TRBV9 and TRBJ2-1; 10 nucleotides line up with TRBD1. CDR1 is SGDLS and CDR2 is YYNGEE in the germline V gene. V lost 3 bases and J lost 6; bases outside the gene matches: 6. CDR3 length equals 15 residues. The chain's CDR3 is CASSDRDRGINEQFF. The CDR3 DNA reads as TGTGCCAGCAGCGACCGGGACAGGGGAATCAATGAGCAGTTCTTC.

This chain uses TRBV2 with TRBJ2-1; 8 positions agree with TRBD2. V shed 6 bases and J 3 bases; nucleotides not matched to a gene: 10. The CDR3 runs to 16 residues. Per germline, CDR1 SNHLY and CDR2 FYNNEI. The CDR3 region is CASRDVTSGLYNEQFF. CDR3 DNA: TGTGCCAGCAGAGACGTCACTAGCGGCCTCTACAATGAGCAGTTCTTC.

V usage is TRBV15 and J usage is TRBJ1-2, with TRBD1 as a possible D gene (5 bases). The CDR3 is 14 residues long. The germline V and J ends were trimmed by 0 bases and 5 bases, with 10 bases remaining between them. CDR1 and CDR2 (germline): LNHNV, YYDKDF (reference sequence). DNA for the CDR3: TGTGCCACCAGCAGAGATCAGGGTTCTTATGGCTACACCTTC. Translating gives CATSRDQGSYGYTF.

A few counts support this clone. The rearrangement uses TRBV2 and TRBJ2-7, with D perhaps matching TRBD1 (6 bases). Trimming pared 11 bases from V and 0 bases from J, leaving 14 bases between. Germline V gene lookup returns CDR1 SNHLY and CDR2 FYNNEI. The CDR3 is 13 amino acids. The CDR3 sequence: CAARGTISYEQYF. CDR3 DNA: TGTGCCGCCAGGGGCACGATCTCCTACGAGCAGTACTTC.

J is TRBJ2-5 and V is TRBV10-3; TRBD1 matches 11 bases. This CDR3 is 14 amino acids long. J lost 7 bases, V lost 10 bases, and 11 bases had no gene match. Germline V gene data show CDR1 as ENHRY and CDR2 as SYGVKD. The CDR3 region is CATTPGQGEGTQYF. In DNA, the CDR3 is TGTGCCACCACTCCGGGACAGGGGGAAGGGACCCAGTACTTC.

The V and J genes are TRBV5-4 and TRBJ2-7; tentatively, D is TRBD1 (5 bases). Germline loops: CDR1 SGHNT, CDR2 YYREEE (reference sequence). The CDR3 runs to 13 residues. With 0 bases removed from V and 4 bases from J, the gap between germline ends came to 8 bases. Written as DNA, the CDR3 is TGTGCCAGCAGCTTGGGGGGCCAGTACGAGCAGTACTTC. Translating gives CASSLGGQYEQYF.

The gene calls are TRBV7-9 and TRBJ1-1; D not resolved. This CDR3 is built from 14 residues. From germline, CDR1 is SEHNR and CDR2 FQNEAQ (reference sequence). Trimming took 2 bases from V and 3 from J, leaving 10 bases between them. DNA for the CDR3: TGTGCCAGCAGCTTATGGGGAGGCGACACTGAAGCTTTCTTT. This gives the protein CASSLWGGDTEAFF.

This clone appeared a few times. The chain couples TRBV6-5 to TRBJ1-1; D is unresolved. The V and J ends lost 7 bases and 7 bases respectively, with 16 bases between them. The CDR3 is made up of 13 amino acids. Germline V gene lookup returns CDR1 MNHEY and CDR2 SVGAGI. The CDR3 sequence is CASTPPGSFEAFF. CDR3 bases: TGTGCCAGCACCCCTCCGGGGAGCTTTGAAGCTTTCTTT.

CDR3 DNA sequence: TGTGCCAGCAGCGCCCGACAGCTTAATTCACCCCTCCACTTT. This codes for CASSARQLNSPLHF. This chain connects TRBV9 to TRBJ1-6; D might be TRBD1 (5 bases). V was clipped by 3 bases and J by 6 bases, with 10 bases between them. Germline CDR1 reads SGDLS; CDR2 reads YYNGEE. The CDR3 covers 14 residues.

CDR3 sequence (DNA): TGTGCCAGCAGCGGTGGAGCGGGGGGTGATGGGGAGCAGTACTTC. Translating gives CASSGGAGGDGEQYF. The genes are TRBV21-1 and TRBJ2-7; the table gives TRBD2 as D, unverified against the DNA. TRBV21-1 is noted as a pseudogene. The CDR3 has 15 residues.